The T cell receptor beta chain described here comes from a study of cytomegalovirus exposure and HLA in healthy donors (dated by TCRdb to 2015 to 2018). Looking at the study overall: An earlier analysis of some 550 of the donors reported 250 to 300 Gb of sequence data and 117 million unique TCR beta sequences from 150 million to 200 million T cells. Roughly 300 gigabases of sequencing data and 80 million or so unique TCR sequences were included in an early release covering roughly 700 HLA-typed donors. Of the 350 to 450 genotyped donors, more than 75% were placed in the genetic ancestry cluster associated with self-reported Caucasian donors. The aim of the study was to test whether cataloging public T cell receptors could identify signatures of past pathogen exposure. The study profiled the T cell repertoires of under 700 subjects by immunosequencing and related them to cytomegalovirus serostatus. A separate validation cohort of approximately 130 different subjects was used in addition to the approximately 610-subject first cohort. To predict cytomegalovirus infection status, the study brought together high-throughput TCR immunosequencing, statistical association of individual TCRs with disease status, and machine learning. In a later analysis, previously published TCR beta repertoires from 550 to 750 donors were re-analyzed and high-resolution HLA genotyping was added so that TCR occurrence patterns could be studied. Rather than using new phenotypic data, the later analysis identified candidate immune exposures from TCR beta sequences and from how often those sequences occurred across donors. An earlier analysis of approximately 580 of the donors used high-throughput TCR beta sequencing to judge whether each TCR beta V gene segment behaved as functional or pseudogenic. Donor age, sex, ethnicity and CMV serostatus were compiled alongside the repertoire data. Genome-wide SNP genotypes for about three fifths of the roughly 670 donors were used in a later genetic analysis, which treated that subset as a discovery cohort. All discovery cohort repertoires had been generated on a single sequencing platform. HLA typing included class I and class II loci at four-digit resolution. Typing coverage varied by locus: roughly 629-640 donors for A, B, C, DRB1 and DQB1; some 520 for DQA1; around 570 for DPA1; more than 450 for DPB1. Because of strong linkage in the cohort, a few DR-DQ haplotypes were treated as single units for association and clustering. Among 398 genotyped donors of the cohort, an average of about 220,000 unique TCR beta nucleotide sequences was sequenced per donor, of which about 19% were non-productive. Overall study outcomes, separate from this receptor: A total of fewer than 200 TCR beta chains were listed by the study as associated with cytomegalovirus. A cluster of highly shared sequence variants was judged likely to be a technical artifact of the sequencing pipeline. Presence/absence analyses assumed roughly uniform sequencing depth across donors, an assumption that may not hold. CMV serostatus was the only immune exposure information available for the cohort. HLA typing was unavailable for some donors at each locus, so association tests used only the typed subset. In a later analysis, TCR association rates were found to vary across HLA loci, with the most associated TCRs seen for DRB1 alleles and the fewest for HLA-C alleles. In a later analysis, several top co-occurrence clusters were reported to appear linked to parvovirus B19, influenza, CMV and Epstein-Barr virus. The authors suggested that the approach could potentially be extended to other disease states and immunological phenotypes. The classifier was reported to diagnose cytomegalovirus status with high specificity and sensitivity in both the original cohort and the validation cohort. In a later genetic analysis, fewer N-insertions in productive TCRs were reported among donors in an Asian-associated ancestry cluster than the approximately 710-donor mean. In a later analysis, most CMV-associated TCR beta chains were found to appear HLA-restricted, with HLA associations seemingly driven largely by CMV exposure. Specific HLA alleles were associated with about 17,000 TCR beta sequences at a false discovery rate of 0.05 in a later analysis. In a later genetic analysis, a missense DCLRE1C variant was associated with V-gene and J-gene trimming of TCR beta chains, and the association was replicated in an independent cohort. A further reported finding was that TCR beta sequences accurately predicted the HLA-A and HLA-B alleles for most subjects in the first cohort. In an earlier analysis of around 600 of the donors, most TCR beta V segments appeared in productive rearrangements about 87% or about 30% of the time, broadly matching IMGT annotations. Some IMGT-functional V segments, including TRBV6-2 and TRBV6-3, could not be distinguished by the 87-base-pair reads and were therefore excluded. Because counts were too low, some 16 rarely observed V segments, including chromosome 9 orphons, were excluded from the earlier analysis of around 640 of the donors. This cohort had only TCR beta chains sequenced, and the lack of alpha or paired-chain data limited which features could be detected. Most TCR sequences were observed very rarely across donors, whereas some public TCRs were present in many individuals. When HLA alleles, especially DR and DQ, strongly co-occurred, TCR associations were difficult to assign to individual alleles. A few of the identified cytomegalovirus-associated TCR beta chains were confirmed in vitro to be specific for cytomegalovirus antigens. Compared with equally common non-associated chains, HLA-associated TCR beta chains in a later analysis were more clonally expanded and had lower generation probabilities. Linkage disequilibrium might explain the correlated functional status among segregating V segments, but an unknown experimental factor could not be excluded.

Library prep was done by the immunoSEQ multiplex PCR assay. For the multiplex PCR, a mixture combining 60 forward primers for TCR Vbeta segments and 13 reverse primers for TCR Jbeta segments was used. A multiplex PCR assay on genomic DNA amplified the CDR3 region of rearranged TCR beta genes. On the Illumina HiSeq System, the amplified TCR beta libraries were sequenced as 87-base-pair reads. The original pipeline was this. Across the 500 to 750 repertoires, a later analysis counted tens of millions of unique TCR beta chains, around 11 million of which were shared by at least two donors. Raw reads were error-corrected and collapsed into unique sequences by a nearest-neighbor algorithm in which closely related sequences were merged to remove PCR and sequencing errors. To assign V, D and J gene segments, CDR3 sequences were aligned to IMGT reference sequences. Each retained sequence needed at least a six-nucleotide match to both a V gene segment and a J gene segment. A rearrangement counted as productive if the CDR3 had no stop codons and remained in frame with V and J, and every other rearrangement counted as non-productive. Following IMGT convention, CDR3 was defined as the stretch from the second conserved V-encoded cysteine up to the conserved J-encoded phenylalanine. In an earlier analysis of 550 to 650 of the donors, sequences lacking an unambiguous match to a single V gene segment were excluded. An earlier analysis of a few hundred of the donors called V segments functional above 56.7% productive rearrangements and segregating when the between-donor standard deviation exceeded 5%. A statistical classification framework was developed to diagnose cytomegalovirus status using the catalog of TCR beta chain sequences. In a later analysis, V and J genes were assigned by comparing TCR nucleotide sequences against IMGT/GENE-DB human TR gene sequences. The TCRdist pipeline was used in a later analysis to assign CDR3 sequences and most-parsimonious VDJ recombination scenarios. In a later analysis, each TCR beta chain was defined by its CDR3 amino acid sequence together with its V-gene family, and reads lacking a unique V-gene family were excluded. As a way to deal with suspected cross-contamination and a sequencing artifact, a later analysis dropped under 600 nucleotide sequences that were highly shared and had low generation probability. A later analysis calculated a clonal expansion index for each public chain from normalized within-repertoire ranks of inferred template counts. In a later analysis, generation probabilities were computed with a VDJ recombination model fitted to out-of-frame rearrangements, and the resulting probabilities were checked against IGoR. A later analysis scored TCR-TCR, TCR-HLA and TCR-CMV co-occurrence with hypergeometric tests, applying a repertoire-size bias correction to TCR pairs. To estimate false discovery rates, a later analysis permuted the HLA or CMV assignments 20 times. In a later analysis, co-occurring TCRs were grouped with DBSCAN, and TCRdist sequence similarity was added when clustering was performed within HLA-allele-positive subsets. Repertoires with fewer than 30,000 or more than 120,000 public chains, plus five repertoires with anomalous nucleotide sharing, were excluded from co-occurrence clustering. The immuneACCESS repertoire file appears here via TCRdb, limited to in-frame rearrangements. These files lack a portion of the clones; in checked studies, under half of the deficit traces to unresolved V genes, and the cause of the others is not known. That table supplies the V and J calls and clone size; D and trimming were determined from the DNA. This sample gives about 140,000 clones in total; 77% of them show up just once. The top ten hold around 1.7% of the sample.

Worth noting for this clone: Its recognized antigen is unknown. Base qualities are missing; no much larger clone stands one base away.

The cohort consisted of 650 to 700 healthy bone marrow donors. At the time of sampling, every cohort member was nominally healthy, though immune exposures that went unrecorded were likely present. The donor tested CMV seronegative and was one of the 352 seronegative cohort members. A peripheral blood sample was provided by each donor, and peripheral blood mononuclear cells were used for TCR beta sequencing. The Qiagen DNeasy Blood Extraction Kit was used to extract genomic DNA from the blood cell samples. Inclusive of the bounding cysteine and phenylalanine, the CDR3 is 16 residues long. Just the 48-base CDR3 DNA is kept, in frame starting at base 1.

The chain is assembled from TRBV21-1 and TRBJ1-1; the D call TRBD1 from the table was never checked on the DNA. TRBV21-1 is described as a pseudogene. Sample: PBMCs. This clonotype was sampled from a female donor in good health and CMV-seronegative. The bases are TGTGCCAACATCATACCCTCCGGGACAGGATACACTGAAGCTTTCTTT. Translated, it gives CANIIPSGTGYTEAFF.